A selection of T cell receptor beta chains follows, all from one sample in a study of T-cell reconstitution after alpha-beta-depleted transplantation in children. One entry per CDR3 protein results from TCRdb running MiXCR on the PCR reads. Of roughly 610,000 distinct CDR3 sequences in the sample, about 10% were seen once. Sequencing used PBMCs from the stem cell graft donor, obtained from the stem cell graft. These receptors were collected from a human donor who donated a stem cell graft to a child with acute myeloid leukemia. The CDR3 runs from the conserved cysteine through the conserved F or W. D genes are given only for firm matches. Size is omitted from some rows. Given values are once, few, many or a class for expanded clones.

D: .; V: TRBV20-1; size: many; J: TRBJ2-7; DNA: TGCAGTGCTAGATTGAGCCAGCTGAGCTCCTACGAGCAGTACTTC; CDR3: CSARLSQLSSYEQYF
D: .; V: TRBV20-1; size: many; J: TRBJ2-1; DNA: TGCAGTGCTAGTAGCCTAGCAGCGGATGAGCAGTTCTTC; CDR3: CSASSLAADEQFF
D: TRBD2; V: TRBV5-1; size: .; J: TRBJ2-1; DNA: TGCGCCAGCAGCTTGAATATACGGGAGGGCCAAAATGAGCAGTTCTTC; CDR3: CASSLNIREGQNEQFF
D: .; V: TRBV25-1; size: .; J: TRBJ2-1; DNA: TGTGCCAGCAGTGCCGTAGCGTCGAGGCAGTTCTTC; CDR3: CASSAVASRQFF
D: .; V: TRBV6-2/TRBV6-3; size: .; J: TRBJ1-3; DNA: TGTGCCAGCAGTTACGCTGACTTCTCTGGAAACACCATATATTTT; CDR3: CASSYADFSGNTIYF
D: TRBD1; V: TRBV20-1; size: .; J: TRBJ1-5; DNA: TGCAGTGCTCCAGACAGGGTAGCGAATCAGCCCCAGCATTTT; CDR3: CSAPDRVANQPQHF
D: TRBD1; V: TRBV30; size: .; J: TRBJ1-5; DNA: TGTGCCTGGAGTGTATACACAGGGGTGAATCAGCCCCAGCATTTT; CDR3: CAWSVYTGVNQPQHF
D: TRBD1; V: TRBV12-3/TRBV12-4; size: many; J: TRBJ2-7; DNA: TGTGCCAGCAGTTTTGGGACAGGGCCCTACGAGCAGTACTTC; CDR3: CASSFGTGPYEQYF
D: .; V: TRBV6-2/TRBV6-3; size: few; J: TRBJ1-4; DNA: TGTGCCAGCATGGAATCCGGGACAAAGCTAAAACTGTTTTTT; CDR3: CASMESGTKLKLFF
D: .; V: TRBV4-3; size: many; J: TRBJ2-1; DNA: TGCGCCAGCAGCCAAGATAGGAGTGGAGATGAGCAGTTCTTC; CDR3: CASSQDRSGDEQFF
D: .; V: TRBV2; size: .; J: TRBJ2-1; DNA: TGTGCCAGCAGCAAGGCGGCCTCCTCCTACAATGAGCAGTTCTTC; CDR3: CASSKAASSYNEQFF
D: .; V: TRBV3-1; size: .; J: TRBJ2-5; DNA: TGTGCCAGCAGCCAAGAAACAGGGAGGCTAGAAGAGACCCAGTACTTC; CDR3: CASSQETGRLEETQYF
D: TRBD2; V: TRBV27; size: .; J: TRBJ2-7; DNA: TGTGCCAGCAGTCCGTTAGCGGGTGTTCCCTACGAGCAGTACTTC; CDR3: CASSPLAGVPYEQYF
D: .; V: TRBV12-3/TRBV12-4; size: many; J: TRBJ1-2; DNA: TGTGCCAGCAGTTCCCCGGGGTCTAACTATGGCTACACCTTC; CDR3: CASSSPGSNYGYTF
D: TRBD2; V: TRBV9; size: .; J: TRBJ2-1; DNA: TGTGCCAGCAGCGAGGGACTAGCTTCCCACAATGAGCAGTTCTTC; CDR3: CASSEGLASHNEQFF
D: TRBD1; V: TRBV4-3; size: few; J: TRBJ2-7; DNA: TGCGCCAGCAGCCAAGACAGGGGGCTTAACTACGAGCAGTACTTC; CDR3: CASSQDRGLNYEQYF
D: .; V: TRBV27; size: .; J: TRBJ1-1; DNA: TGTGCCAGCAGGGACGTAGGGGATCCCACTGAAGCTTTCTTT; CDR3: CASRDVGDPTEAFF
D: TRBD2; V: TRBV7-9; size: .; J: TRBJ2-7; DNA: TGTGCCAGCAGCTTAGAGGGACTAGCAGGGCAGTACTTC; CDR3: CASSLEGLAGQYF
D: .; V: TRBV20-1; size: .; J: TRBJ1-1; DNA: TGCAGTGCTAGAGCAGGGTCGAACACTGAAGCTTTCTTT; CDR3: CSARAGSNTEAFF
D: .; V: TRBV18; size: many; J: TRBJ2-1; DNA: TGTGCCAGCTCACCAGGGCGGGGCTCCTACAATGAGCAGTTCTTC; CDR3: CASSPGRGSYNEQFF
D: TRBD2; V: TRBV12-3/TRBV12-4; size: few; J: TRBJ2-1; DNA: TGTGCCAGCAGTTTACTGGGCGGGAGGGGGTTTTTGGATGAGCAGTTCTTC; CDR3: CASSLLGGRGFLDEQFF
D: TRBD2; V: TRBV4-3; size: few; J: TRBJ2-4; DNA: TGCGCCAGCAGCCAAGATGCCCCTTGGACTAGCGGAAAAAACATTCAGTACTTC; CDR3: CASSQDAPWTSGKNIQYF
D: .; V: TRBV18; size: .; J: TRBJ2-1; DNA: TGTGCCAGCTCACCGGGGGGCCGGAACAATGAGCAGTTCTTC; CDR3: CASSPGGRNNEQFF
D: TRBD1; V: TRBV19; size: .; J: TRBJ2-7; DNA: TGTGCCAGTAGGCGGACAGGGGGCGACGAGCAGTACTTC; CDR3: CASRRTGGDEQYF
D: .; V: TRBV21-1; size: .; J: TRBJ2-7; DNA: TGTGCCACCAGGGAGGATGGGACTAGCAGGATCCTCTACGAGCAGTACTTC; CDR3: CATREDGTSRILYEQYF
D: .; V: TRBV4-2; size: many; J: TRBJ2-3; DNA: TGTGCCAGCAGCCAAGATTACAATAGAGGGTCTTGGCGAACAGATACGCAGTATTTT; CDR3: CASSQDYNRGSWRTDTQYF
D: TRBD2; V: TRBV7-3; size: many; J: TRBJ2-1; DNA: TGTGCCAGCAGCTTAGGGCTAGCGGGAAGGGTCTACAATGAGCAGTTCTTC; CDR3: CASSLGLAGRVYNEQFF
D: .; V: TRBV7-2; size: .; J: TRBJ2-7; DNA: TGTGCCAGCAGCTTAGTCCCCCTAGCGCCCTACGAGCAGTACTTC; CDR3: CASSLVPLAPYEQYF
D: TRBD1; V: TRBV6-2/TRBV6-3; size: many; J: TRBJ2-2; DNA: TGTGCCAGCACCTTGCAGGGGGCGGTCGGGGAGCTGTTTTTT; CDR3: CASTLQGAVGELFF
D: TRBD1; V: TRBV5-1; size: few; J: TRBJ2-7; DNA: TGCGCCAGCAGCAAGGCCGGGACAGGGGTTTCCTACGAGCAGTACTTC; CDR3: CASSKAGTGVSYEQYF
D: TRBD2; V: TRBV7-9; size: few; J: TRBJ2-7; DNA: TGTGCCAGCAGCTCCGGGGGTAGCGGGAGTACAGACGAGCAGTACTTC; CDR3: CASSSGGSGSTDEQYF
D: .; V: TRBV24-1; size: .; J: TRBJ1-5; DNA: TGTGCCACCAGTGATCCCGCCGGCAGCTTCAATCAGCCCCAGCATTTT; CDR3: CATSDPAGSFNQPQHF
D: .; V: TRBV7-2; size: few; J: TRBJ2-1; DNA: TGTGCCAGCAAGGACTCTCGCAATGAGCAGTTCTTC; CDR3: CASKDSRNEQFF
D: .; V: TRBV24-1; size: many; J: TRBJ2-2; DNA: TGTGCCACCAGTGATTTCGGCCTGTTGAACACCGGGGAGCTGTTTTTT; CDR3: CATSDFGLLNTGELFF
D: TRBD2; V: TRBV6-2/TRBV6-3; size: few; J: TRBJ2-1; DNA: TGTGCCAGCAGTTACTCTCCAGCGGGAGGGCTCTACAATGAGCAGTTCTTC; CDR3: CASSYSPAGGLYNEQFF
D: .; V: TRBV9; size: few; J: TRBJ2-1; DNA: TGTGCCAGCAGCCCGGGGGCTTCCTACAATGAGCAGTTCTTC; CDR3: CASSPGASYNEQFF
D: TRBD1; V: TRBV12-3/TRBV12-4; size: few; J: TRBJ2-3; DNA: TGTGCCAGCAGTTTAGCGGGACAGTTTGATACGCAGTATTTT; CDR3: CASSLAGQFDTQYF
D: TRBD2; V: TRBV7-9; size: few; J: TRBJ2-3; DNA: TGTGCCAGCAGCTTAGGAGGCGGGAGGGCCTGGGATACGCAGTATTTT; CDR3: CASSLGGGRAWDTQYF
D: TRBD1; V: TRBV7-9; size: .; J: TRBJ1-3; DNA: TGTGCCAGCATCGAAGGACAGGGCGTGCACACCATATATTTT; CDR3: CASIEGQGVHTIYF
D: TRBD1; V: TRBV29-1; size: many; J: TRBJ2-7; DNA: TGCAGCGTCCAATCAGGGGGCTTGAGCTCCTACGAGCAGTACTTC; CDR3: CSVQSGGLSSYEQYF
D: .; V: TRBV27; size: few; J: TRBJ2-1; DNA: TGTGCCAGCAGTTTATCTCGAGCGTCCAGTCCCTCTTACAATGAGCAGTTCTTC; CDR3: CASSLSRASSPSYNEQFF
D: TRBD2; V: TRBV20-1; size: many; J: TRBJ2-7; DNA: TGCAGTGCTAGACCACCTAGCGGGAGGCACTACGAGCAGTACTTC; CDR3: CSARPPSGRHYEQYF
D: .; V: TRBV29-1; size: few; J: TRBJ2-1; DNA: TGCAGCGTTGATGTAACGGGACTGTACAATGAGCAGTTCTTC; CDR3: CSVDVTGLYNEQFF
D: TRBD1; V: TRBV27; size: few; J: TRBJ2-1; DNA: TGTGCCAGCAGCGGTTTCCTAGGACAGGCTGGTGAGCAGTTCTTC; CDR3: CASSGFLGQAGEQFF
D: .; V: TRBV7-9; size: many; J: TRBJ2-3; DNA: TGTGCCAGCAGCCCGCGGGTCCCAGCGCCGAGCACAGATACGCAGTATTTT; CDR3: CASSPRVPAPSTDTQYF